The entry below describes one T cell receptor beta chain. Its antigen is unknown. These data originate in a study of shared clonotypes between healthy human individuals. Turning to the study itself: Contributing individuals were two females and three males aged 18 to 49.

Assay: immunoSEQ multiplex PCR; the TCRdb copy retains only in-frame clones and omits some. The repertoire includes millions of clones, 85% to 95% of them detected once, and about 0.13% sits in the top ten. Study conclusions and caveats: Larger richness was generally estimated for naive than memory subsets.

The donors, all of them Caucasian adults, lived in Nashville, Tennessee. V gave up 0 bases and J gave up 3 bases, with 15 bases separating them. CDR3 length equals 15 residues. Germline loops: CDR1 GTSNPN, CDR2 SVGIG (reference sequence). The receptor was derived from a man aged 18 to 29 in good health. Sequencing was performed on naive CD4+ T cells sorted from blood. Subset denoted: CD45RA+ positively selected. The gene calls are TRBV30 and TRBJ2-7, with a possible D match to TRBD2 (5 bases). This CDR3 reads CAWSVLGRSGYEQYF. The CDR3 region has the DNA TGTGCCTGGAGTGTACTCGGGCGCAGCGGCTACGAGCAGTACTTC.